The 9 T cell receptor beta chains below come from one sample, sequenced in a study of blood T cell repertoires in COVID-19. The data were produced by immunoSEQ multiplex PCR, yet TCRdb's version contains in-frame clones alone and is incomplete. The sample has about 400,000 clones, around 84% seen once; the top ten hold 3%. Specimen: peripheral blood. The receptors originated from a human donor in a cohort sampled during active COVID-19.

The V gene is TRBV7-6, the J gene TRBJ1-3, with D possibly being TRBD1 (6 bases). Trimming cost V 2 bases and J 2 bases, with 13 bases left between them. Germline CDR1 is SGHVS and CDR2 is FNYEAQ. There are 16 residues in the CDR3. CDR3 sequence reads: CASSLTGLGTGNTIYF. DNA of the CDR3: TGTGCCAGCAGCTTAACAGGGTTAGGCACTGGAAACACCATATATTTT.

This sequence joins TRBV15 and TRBJ2-1, with TRBD2 identical over 9 bases. Germline V gene sequence: CDR1 LNHNV, CDR2 YYDKDF (reference sequence). The ends lost 1 base at V and 12 bases at J; junction bases unmatched: 4. This CDR3 comprises 13 residues. CDR3 protein: CATSRVGGGVQFF. DNA of the CDR3: TGTGCCACCAGCAGAGTTGGCGGGGGGGTGCAGTTCTTC.

As regards this clone: The same CDR3 arises from other DNA sequences in this sample as well. The V gene is TRBV30, the J gene TRBJ1-2, with 7 bases identical to TRBD1. Germline assignment: CDR1 GTSNPN and CDR2 SVGIG (reference sequence). This CDR3 is 12 amino acids long. V was clipped by 4 bases and J by 4 bases; unmatched bases: 3. The CDR3 DNA sequence: TGTGCCTGGACCCCAGGGGGCTATGGCTACACCTTC. This codes for CAWTPGGYGYTF.

This chain connects TRBV4-2 to TRBJ2-5; TRBD2 agrees at 12 bases. The germline V gene encodes CDR1 LGHNA and CDR2 YNFKEQ. CDR3 size: 16 residues. V lost 4 bases, J lost 4 bases, and 7 bases stayed unmatched. The CDR3 reads CASSLDGTSGRETQYF. The DNA for the CDR3 is TGTGCCAGCAGCCTCGACGGGACTAGCGGGCGAGAGACCCAGTACTTC.

J is TRBJ2-1 and V is TRBV5-1, with TRBD1 identical over 8 bases. Germline values: CDR1 SGHRS, CDR2 YFSETQ. The V gene end was trimmed by 1 base and the J gene end by 4 bases; junction bases not matched to a gene: 1. The CDR3 is 14 amino acids. In nucleotides, the CDR3 is TGCGCCAGCAGCTTGACAGGGGGGTACAATGAGCAGTTCTTC. This translates into CASSLTGGYNEQFF.

This sequence joins TRBV7-2 and TRBJ2-7; 14 bases match TRBD2. Germline V gene sequence: CDR1 SGHTA, CDR2 FQGNSA. CDR3 length equals 16 residues. J gave up 5 bases and V 5 bases, and 8 bases lay outside the gene matches. CDR3 DNA: TGTGCCAGCAGCCACCAGACTAGCGGGAGGGGCAACGAGCAGTACTTC. It specifies CASSHQTSGRGNEQYF.

This clone has more than one count but fewer than ten. J is TRBJ1-1 and V is TRBV11-2; 7 bases are a match to TRBD1. The ends lost 1 base at V and 1 base at J; junction bases unmatched: 0. Germline CDR1 SGHAT, CDR2 FQNNGV. The CDR3 is made up of 14 amino acids. Here the CDR3 reads CASSLGTGNTEAFF. DNA of the CDR3: TGTGCCAGCAGCTTAGGGACAGGGAACACTGAAGCTTTCTTT.

This clone is a singleton in its sample. The rearrangement joins TRBV24-1 to TRBJ2-3, with TRBD2 matching 11 bases. The germline CDR1 and CDR2 sequences are KGHDR and SFDVKD. V lost 4 bases to trimming and J lost 2 bases; unmatched junction nucleotides: 4. The CDR3 sequence is 16 residues long. The CDR3 spells CATSDGLAGATDTQYF. CDR3 sequence (DNA): TGTGCCACCAGTGACGGACTAGCGGGCGCCACAGATACGCAGTATTTT.

The gene calls are TRBV28 and TRBJ2-7; D is ambiguous. This CDR3 region has 14 residues. Germline V gene sequence: CDR1 MDHEN, CDR2 SYDVKM. Trimming removed 2 bases from V and 1 base from J, with 9 bases in between. The CDR3, as DNA: TGTGCCAGCAGTTTACCTTCCCTGTCCTACGAGCAGTACTTC. The encoded protein is CASSLPSLSYEQYF.